This T cell receptor (beta chain) came from a study of Graves' ophthalmopathy and Graves' hyperthyroidism. Germline V CDR1 and CDR2: MGHRA, YSYEKL. V lost 3 bases and J lost 5, with 14 bases in between. The CDR3 covers 14 residues. Researchers took RNA transcripts and amplified TCR beta CDR3 regions from them. Scientists carried out first-round RT-PCR using HTBI primers and then a second-round multiplex PCR. A single record per CDR3 protein comes from TCRdb applying MiXCR to the multiplex PCR reads. The sample has over a million distinct CDR3 sequences, 35% to 40% seen once. This clonotype was seen more than once but under ten times.

Sequenced: peripheral blood or thyroid tissue (not recorded which). The rearrangement joins TRBV4-1 to TRBJ2-7; the D call may be TRBD1 or TRBD2 (5 bases each). This clonotype originated in an adult man with Graves' hyperthyroidism. DNA for the CDR3: TGCGCCAGCAGCCAGGGGGACGGACCTCACGAGCAGTACTTC. Translation: CASSQGDGPHEQYF.